This T cell receptor beta chain was sequenced during a study of regulatory dendritic cells for organ transplantation. Study overall: Regulatory dendritic cells were monocyte-derived, receiving vitamin D3 on days 0 and 4 and IL-10 on day 4. Dendritic cell cultures received LPS on day 6.

Findings of the study overall: Memory CD8+ clonal expansion seemed more limited with regulatory than mature dendritic cells. Memory T cells were less diverse than naive, with memory CD8+ most oligoclonal.

Profiling relied on immunoSEQ multiplex PCR, and the TCRdb table lists in-frame clones only, not all of them. The data contain approximately 22,000 clones, 85% of them singletons. CFSE-labeled sorted T cells met regulatory or mature dendritic cells for roughly 5 days. About this clone itself: What it recognizes is unknown.

Unmatched junction bases numbered 11, after V lost 2 bases and J lost 5 bases. Germline assignment: CDR1 WSHSY and CDR2 SAAADI. The CDR3 runs 18 residues. The V call is TRBV10-2, the J call TRBJ2-1, with TRBD2 matching over 11 bases. The sequence came from a human donor in good health. The specimen sequenced was naive CD4+ T cells from blood cultured with dendritic cells. Documented subset: CD45RA+ naive T cells. Written as DNA, the CDR3 is TGCGCCAGCAGTGAGCCCAACACCGGGACTAGCGGACACAATGAGCAGTTCTTC. Translation: CASSEPNTGTSGHNEQFF.